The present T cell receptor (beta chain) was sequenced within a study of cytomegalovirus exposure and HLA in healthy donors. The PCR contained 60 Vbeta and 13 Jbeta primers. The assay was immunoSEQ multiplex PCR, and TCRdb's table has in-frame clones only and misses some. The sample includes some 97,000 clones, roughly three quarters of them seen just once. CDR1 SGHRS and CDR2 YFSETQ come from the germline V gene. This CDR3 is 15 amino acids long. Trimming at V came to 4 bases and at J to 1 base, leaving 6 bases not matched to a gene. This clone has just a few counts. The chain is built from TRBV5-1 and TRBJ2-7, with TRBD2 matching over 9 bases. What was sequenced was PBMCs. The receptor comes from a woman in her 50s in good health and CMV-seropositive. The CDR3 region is CASSPEAGGSYEQYF. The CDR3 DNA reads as TGCGCCAGCAGCCCAGAAGCGGGAGGTTCCTACGAGCAGTACTTC.